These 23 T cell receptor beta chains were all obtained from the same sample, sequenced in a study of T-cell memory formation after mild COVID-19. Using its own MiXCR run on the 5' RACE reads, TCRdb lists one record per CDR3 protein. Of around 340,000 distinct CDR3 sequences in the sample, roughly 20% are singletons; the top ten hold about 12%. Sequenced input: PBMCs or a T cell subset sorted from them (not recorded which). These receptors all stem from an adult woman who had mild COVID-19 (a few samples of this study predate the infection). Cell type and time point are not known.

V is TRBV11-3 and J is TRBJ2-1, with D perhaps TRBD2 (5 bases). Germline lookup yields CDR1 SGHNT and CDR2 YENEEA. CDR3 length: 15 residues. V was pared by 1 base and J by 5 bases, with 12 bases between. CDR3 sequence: CASSLARSGDNEQFF. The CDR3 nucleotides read TGTGCCAGCAGCTTAGCCAGGTCCGGGGACAATGAGCAGTTCTTC.

This chain's CDR3 is CASSVGTGGFQETQYF. In nucleotides, the CDR3 is TGTGCCAGCAGCGTAGGTACAGGGGGGTTCCAAGAGACCCAGTACTTC. The rearrangement links TRBV9 to TRBJ2-5; 8 bases agree with TRBD1. This CDR3 spans 16 amino acids. Trimming at V came to 0 bases and at J to 1 base, leaving 5 bases not matched to a gene. The germline V gene encodes CDR1 SGDLS and CDR2 YYNGEE.

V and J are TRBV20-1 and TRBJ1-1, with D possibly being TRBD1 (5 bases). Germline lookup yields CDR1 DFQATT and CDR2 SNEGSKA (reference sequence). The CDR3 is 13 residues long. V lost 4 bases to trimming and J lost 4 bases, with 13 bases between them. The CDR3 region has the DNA TGCAGTGCTAATCAGGGTATGAGCACTGAAGCTTTCTTT. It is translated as CSANQGMSTEAFF.

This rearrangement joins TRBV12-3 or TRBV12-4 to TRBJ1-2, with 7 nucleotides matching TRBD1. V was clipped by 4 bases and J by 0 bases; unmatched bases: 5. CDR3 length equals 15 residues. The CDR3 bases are TGTGCCAGCAGTTCTTCCGACAGGGCTAACTATGGCTACACCTTC. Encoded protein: CASSSSDRANYGYTF.

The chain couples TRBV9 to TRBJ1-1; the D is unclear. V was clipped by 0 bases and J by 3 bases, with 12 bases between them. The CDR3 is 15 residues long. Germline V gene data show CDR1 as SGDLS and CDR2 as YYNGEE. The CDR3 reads CASSVEGQEDTEAFF. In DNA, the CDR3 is TGTGCCAGCAGCGTAGAAGGGCAGGAGGACACTGAAGCTTTCTTT.

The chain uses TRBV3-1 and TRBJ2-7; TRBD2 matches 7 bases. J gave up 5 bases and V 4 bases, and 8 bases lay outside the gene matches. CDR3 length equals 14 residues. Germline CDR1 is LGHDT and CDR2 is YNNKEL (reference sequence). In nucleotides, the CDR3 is TGTGCCAGCAGCCTCGGAAATGGGGGGGACGAGCAGTACTTC. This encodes CASSLGNGGDEQYF.

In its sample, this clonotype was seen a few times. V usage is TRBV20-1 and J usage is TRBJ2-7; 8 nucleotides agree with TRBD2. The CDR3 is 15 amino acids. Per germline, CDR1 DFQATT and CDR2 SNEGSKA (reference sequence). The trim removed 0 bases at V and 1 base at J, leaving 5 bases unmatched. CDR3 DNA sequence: TGCAGTGCTAGAGAGAGGTTAGCGGGGTCCTACGAGCAGTACTTC. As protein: CSARERLAGSYEQYF.

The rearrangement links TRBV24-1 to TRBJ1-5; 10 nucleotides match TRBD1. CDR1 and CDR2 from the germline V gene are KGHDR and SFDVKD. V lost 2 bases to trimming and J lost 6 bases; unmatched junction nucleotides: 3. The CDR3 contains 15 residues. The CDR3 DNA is TGTGCCACCAGTGATTCTAGACAGGGGGCTCAGCCCCAGCATTTT. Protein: CATSDSRQGAQPQHF.

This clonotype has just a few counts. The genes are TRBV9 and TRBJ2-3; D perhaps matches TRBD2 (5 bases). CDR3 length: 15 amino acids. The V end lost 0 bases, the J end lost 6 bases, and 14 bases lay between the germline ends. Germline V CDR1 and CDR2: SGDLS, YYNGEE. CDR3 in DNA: TGTGCCAGCAGCGTAGTAGCGCCTCGTGGGGATACGCAGTATTTT. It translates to CASSVVAPRGDTQYF. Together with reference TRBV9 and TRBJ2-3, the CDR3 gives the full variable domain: DSGVTQTPKHLITATGQRVTLRCSPRSGDLSVYWYQQSLDQGLQFLIQYYNGEERAKGNILERFSAQQFPDLHSELNLSSLELGDSALYFCASSVVAPRGDTQYFGPGTRLTVL.

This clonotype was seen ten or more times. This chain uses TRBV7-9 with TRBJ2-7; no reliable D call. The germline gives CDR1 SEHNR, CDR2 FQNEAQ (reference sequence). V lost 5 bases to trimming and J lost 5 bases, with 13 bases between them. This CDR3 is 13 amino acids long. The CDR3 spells CASSRRSSDEQYF. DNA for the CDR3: TGTGCCAGCAGCCGACGGTCGTCGGACGAGCAGTACTTC. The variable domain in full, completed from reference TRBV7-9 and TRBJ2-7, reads DTGVSQNPRHKITKRGQNVTFRCDPISEHNRLYWYRQTLGQGPEFLTYFQNEAQLEKSRLLSDRFSAERPKGSFSTLEIQRTEQGDSAMYLCASSRRSSDEQYFGPGTRLTVT.

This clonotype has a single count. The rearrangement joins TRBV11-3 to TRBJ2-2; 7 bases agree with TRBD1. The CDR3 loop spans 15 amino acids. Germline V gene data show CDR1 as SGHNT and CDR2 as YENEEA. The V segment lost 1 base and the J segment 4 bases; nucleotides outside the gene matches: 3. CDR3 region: CASSLAGGLTGELFF. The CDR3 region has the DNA TGTGCCAGCAGCTTAGCAGGGGGTCTCACCGGGGAGCTGTTTTTT. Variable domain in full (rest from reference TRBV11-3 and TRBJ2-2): EAGVVQSPRYKIIEKKQPVAFWCNPISGHNTLYWYLQNLGQGPELLIRYENEEAVDDSQLPKDRFSAERLKGVDSTLKIQPAELGDSAVYLCASSLAGGLTGELFFGEGSRLTVL.

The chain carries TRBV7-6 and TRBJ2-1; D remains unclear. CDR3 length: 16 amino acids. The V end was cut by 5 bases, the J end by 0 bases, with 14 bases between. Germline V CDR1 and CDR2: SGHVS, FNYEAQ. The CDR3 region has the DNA TGTGCCAGCAGCCCCCCCGGGCCTGTCTCCTACAATGAGCAGTTCTTC. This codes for CASSPPGPVSYNEQFF.

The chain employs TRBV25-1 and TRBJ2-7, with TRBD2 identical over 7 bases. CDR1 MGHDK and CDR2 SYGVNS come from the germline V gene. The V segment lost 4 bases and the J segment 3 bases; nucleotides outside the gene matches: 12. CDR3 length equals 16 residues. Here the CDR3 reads CASSGVIGRQFYEQYF. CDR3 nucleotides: TGTGCCAGCAGTGGGGTGATCGGGAGGCAATTCTACGAGCAGTACTTC.

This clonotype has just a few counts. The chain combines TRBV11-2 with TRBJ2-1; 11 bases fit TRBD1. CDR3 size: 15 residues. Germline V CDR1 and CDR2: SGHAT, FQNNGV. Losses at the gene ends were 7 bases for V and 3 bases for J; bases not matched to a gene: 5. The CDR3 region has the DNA TGTGCCAGCATTAGGGGACAGGGGGACTACAATGAGCAGTTCTTC. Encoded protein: CASIRGQGDYNEQFF.

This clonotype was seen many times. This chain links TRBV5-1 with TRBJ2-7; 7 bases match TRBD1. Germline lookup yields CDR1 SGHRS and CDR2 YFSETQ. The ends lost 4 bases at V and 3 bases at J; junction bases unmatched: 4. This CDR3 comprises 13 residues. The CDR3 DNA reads TGCGCCAGCAGCGCCCGGGACAGCTACGAGCAGTACTTC. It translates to CASSARDSYEQYF.

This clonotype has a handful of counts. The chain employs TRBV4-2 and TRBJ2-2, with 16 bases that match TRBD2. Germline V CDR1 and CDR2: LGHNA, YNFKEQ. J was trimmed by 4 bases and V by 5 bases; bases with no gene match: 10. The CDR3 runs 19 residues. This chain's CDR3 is CASSAAGTSGRAATGELFF. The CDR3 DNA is TGTGCCAGCAGCGCAGCCGGGACTAGCGGGAGGGCCGCCACCGGGGAGCTGTTTTTT.

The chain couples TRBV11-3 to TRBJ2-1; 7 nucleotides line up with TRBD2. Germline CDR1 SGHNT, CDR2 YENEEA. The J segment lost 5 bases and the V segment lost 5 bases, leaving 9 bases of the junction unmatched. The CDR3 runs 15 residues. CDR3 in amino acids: CASSPRGEWDNEQFF. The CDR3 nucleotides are TGTGCCAGCAGCCCCCGGGGGGAGTGGGACAATGAGCAGTTCTTC. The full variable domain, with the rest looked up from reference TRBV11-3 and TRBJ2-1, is EAGVVQSPRYKIIEKKQPVAFWCNPISGHNTLYWYLQNLGQGPELLIRYENEEAVDDSQLPKDRFSAERLKGVDSTLKIQPAELGDSAVYLCASSPRGEWDNEQFFGPGTRLTVL.

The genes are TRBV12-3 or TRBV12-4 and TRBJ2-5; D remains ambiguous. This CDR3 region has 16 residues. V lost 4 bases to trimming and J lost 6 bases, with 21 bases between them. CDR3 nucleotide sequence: TGTGCCAGCAGTTATCAGGCGGTGCGAAGGGAAAAGACCCAGTACTTC. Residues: CASSYQAVRREKTQYF.

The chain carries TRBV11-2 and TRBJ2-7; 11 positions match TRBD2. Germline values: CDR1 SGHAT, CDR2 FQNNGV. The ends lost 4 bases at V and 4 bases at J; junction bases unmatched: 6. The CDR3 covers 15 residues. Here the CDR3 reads CASSSGLAESYEQYF. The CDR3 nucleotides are TGTGCCAGCAGCTCGGGACTAGCGGAGAGTTACGAGCAGTACTTC.

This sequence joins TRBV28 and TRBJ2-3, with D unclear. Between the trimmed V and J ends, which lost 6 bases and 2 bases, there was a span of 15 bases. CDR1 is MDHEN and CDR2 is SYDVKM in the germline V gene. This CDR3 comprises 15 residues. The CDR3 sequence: CASRTGRLDTDTQYF. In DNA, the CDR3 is TGTGCCAGCAGAACCGGACGGTTAGACACAGATACGCAGTATTTT.

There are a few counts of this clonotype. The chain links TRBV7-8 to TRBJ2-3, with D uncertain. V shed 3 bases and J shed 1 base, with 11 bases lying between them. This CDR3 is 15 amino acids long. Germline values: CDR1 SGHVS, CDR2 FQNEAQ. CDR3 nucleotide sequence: TGTGCCAGCAGCTTTTACGACGGTGGCACAGATACGCAGTATTTT. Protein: CASSFYDGGTDTQYF.

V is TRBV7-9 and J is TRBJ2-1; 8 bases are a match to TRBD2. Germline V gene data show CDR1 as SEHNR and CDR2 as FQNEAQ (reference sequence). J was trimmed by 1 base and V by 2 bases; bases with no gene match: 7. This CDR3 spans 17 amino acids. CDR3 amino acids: CASSLPGPSGSYNEQFF. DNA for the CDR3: TGTGCCAGCAGCTTACCCGGGCCTAGCGGGTCCTACAATGAGCAGTTCTTC.

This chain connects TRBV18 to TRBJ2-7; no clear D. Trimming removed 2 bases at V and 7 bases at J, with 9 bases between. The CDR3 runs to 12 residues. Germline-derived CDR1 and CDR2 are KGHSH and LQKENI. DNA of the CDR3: TGTGCCAGCTCACCAGCGAACGGGGAGCAGTACTTC. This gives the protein CASSPANGEQYF.